Each of the 19 T cell receptor beta chains below was sequenced from the same sample in a study of T cells in Graves' hyperthyroidism and ophthalmopathy. Amplified TCR beta CDR3 regions came from RNA transcripts. Initially, a first-round RT-PCR of the TCR CDR3 employed the HTBI primer set. Using its own MiXCR run on the multiplex PCR reads, TCRdb lists one record per CDR3 protein. The repertoire includes about 710,000 distinct CDR3 sequences, 16% of them detected once, and roughly 8% sits in the top ten. Material for sequencing was blood. These receptors came from a man between 18 and 29 years old with Graves' hyperthyroidism.

This clonotype was seen more than once but under ten times. The gene calls are TRBV4-1 and TRBJ1-1; D gene ambiguous. The CDR3 consists of 17 residues. Germline V gene lookup returns CDR1 MGHRA and CDR2 YSYEKL. Trimming pared 1 base from V and 2 bases from J, leaving 17 bases between. In nucleotides, the CDR3 is TGCGCCAGCAGCCAAGTGGGCAGGCAGAGGCGAAACACTGAAGCTTTCTTT. It is translated as CASSQVGRQRRNTEAFF.

Ten or more counts support this clonotype. The chain combines TRBV28 with TRBJ2-5, with a possible D match to TRBD2 (5 bases). The germline gives CDR1 MDHEN, CDR2 SYDVKM. The CDR3 is 15 residues long. The germline V and J ends were trimmed by 6 bases and 0 bases, with 14 bases remaining between them. For the CDR3, the DNA is TGTGCCAGCAGGGTTCTTAGAGGGCACCAAGAGACCCAGTACTTC. It yields the protein CASRVLRGHQETQYF.

The chain uses TRBV29-1 and TRBJ2-7, with TRBD1 identical over 7 bases. Trimming removed 7 bases from V and 2 bases from J; junction bases left unmatched: 8. The CDR3 spans 13 residues. Germline CDR1 SQVTM, CDR2 ANQGSEA. CDR3 DNA sequence: TGCAGCGCTACACAGGGGACCCCCTACGAGCAGTACTTC. Protein sequence: CSATQGTPYEQYF.

The chain carries TRBV29-1 and TRBJ2-7; 8 bases fit TRBD2. Germline trimming cut 4 bases from V and 0 bases from J; bases unmatched to any gene: 11. The germline gives CDR1 SQVTM, CDR2 ANQGSEA. This CDR3 region has 16 residues. The CDR3 is CSVAGGSGMISYEQYF. CDR3 DNA sequence: TGCAGCGTTGCGGGAGGTAGCGGGATGATCTCCTACGAGCAGTACTTC.

This clonotype was seen a handful of times. V is TRBV7-3 and J is TRBJ2-1; 10 bases map to TRBD2. The CDR3 contains 15 residues. V gave up 5 bases and J gave up 8 bases; unmatched junction bases: 9. CDR1 is SGHTA and CDR2 is FQGTGA in the germline V gene. The CDR3 DNA is TGTGCCAGCAGCCCCGGGACTAGCGCTCCGGATGAGCAGTTCTTC. Amino acid sequence: CASSPGTSAPDEQFF.

The chain combines TRBV12-3 or TRBV12-4 with TRBJ2-4; 7 nucleotides agree with TRBD1. V lost 6 bases to trimming and J lost 1 base; unmatched junction nucleotides: 6. The CDR3 contains 15 residues. Written as DNA, the CDR3 is TGTGCCAGCAGACCGCAGGGGGTGGCCAAAAACATTCAGTACTTC. It specifies CASRPQGVAKNIQYF.

V is TRBV7-9 and J is TRBJ2-1; 9 positions agree with TRBD2. From germline, CDR1 is SEHNR and CDR2 FQNEAQ (reference sequence). The length of the CDR3 is 19 residues. With V trimmed by 7 bases and J by 0 bases, 16 bases remained unmatched. CDR3 loop: CASISRGASGTSSYNEQFF. CDR3 DNA: TGTGCCAGCATCTCCAGAGGGGCTAGCGGGACCTCCTCCTACAATGAGCAGTTCTTC.

Only a few counts were recorded for this clonotype. The chain employs TRBV28 and TRBJ2-1, with D hard to call. CDR3 size: 13 residues. Germline CDR1 MDHEN, CDR2 SYDVKM. Trimming left V 7 bases short and J 3 bases short, with 10 bases between. The CDR3 here is CASNTNGYNEQFF. CDR3 bases: TGTGCCAGCAATACGAATGGCTACAATGAGCAGTTCTTC. The full variable domain, rest sourced from reference TRBV28 and TRBJ2-1, is DVKVTQSSRYLVKRTGEKVFLECVQDMDHENMFWYRQDPGLGLRLIYFSYDVKMKEKGDIPEGYSVSREKKERFSLILESASTNQTSMYLCASNTNGYNEQFFGPGTRLTVL.

This chain uses TRBV27 with TRBJ2-1; D may match TRBD1 or TRBD2 (5 bases each). Germline values: CDR1 MNHEY, CDR2 SMNVEV (reference sequence). The CDR3 contains 13 residues. V was pared by 3 bases and J by 8 bases, with 11 bases between. CDR3 DNA: TGTGCCAGCAGTTTGACCCGGGGCCATGAGCAGTTCTTC. Translation: CASSLTRGHEQFF.

The rearrangement links TRBV6-5 to TRBJ2-4, with D unclear. The germline V and J ends were trimmed by 0 bases and 5 bases, with 8 bases remaining between them. This CDR3 is 14 amino acids long. Germline V gene lookup returns CDR1 MNHEY and CDR2 SVGAGI. CDR3 coding DNA: TGTGCCAGCAGTTACTCCCAACTCCAAAACATTCAGTACTTC. It codes for CASSYSQLQNIQYF.

This clonotype was found many times. The chain has TRBV7-9 and TRBJ2-5, with D uncertain. Trimming removed 5 bases at V and 0 bases at J, with 13 bases between. The CDR3 runs to 15 residues. The germline gives CDR1 SEHNR, CDR2 FQNEAQ (reference sequence). CDR3 coding DNA: TGTGCCAGCAGCCTCCTTCTTACCTACCAAGAGACCCAGTACTTC. It yields the protein CASSLLLTYQETQYF.

This clonotype occurred many times. The chain is built from TRBV3-1 and TRBJ2-4; D is unresolved. Germline V gene lookup returns CDR1 LGHDT and CDR2 YNNKEL (reference sequence). Trimming removed 4 bases at V and 4 bases at J, with 8 bases between. The CDR3 totals 13 residues. The DNA of the CDR3 is TGTGCCAGCAGCCTTAGCCGGAAAAACATTCAGTACTTC. The encoded protein is CASSLSRKNIQYF.

This rearrangement joins TRBV29-1 to TRBJ2-7; 11 bases line up with TRBD1. The CDR3 is 16 amino acids. The junction had 7 bases not matched to a gene; V was cut back by 1 base and J by 2 bases. Germline values: CDR1 SQVTM, CDR2 ANQGSEA. This chain's CDR3 is CSVEAPVDRGPYEQYF. CDR3 DNA: TGCAGCGTTGAAGCCCCTGTGGACAGGGGGCCCTACGAGCAGTACTTC.

Many counts were recorded for this clonotype. This chain connects TRBV3-1 to TRBJ1-1; D perhaps matches TRBD1 (5 bases). The V gene lost 4 bases and the J gene lost 0 bases, with 9 bases spanning the gap. CDR1 LGHDT and CDR2 YNNKEL come from the germline V gene (reference sequence). The CDR3 has 14 residues. The CDR3 bases are TGTGCCAGCAGCCTCGAGGGGATGAACACTGAAGCTTTCTTT. Its protein product is CASSLEGMNTEAFF.

Many counts were recorded for this clonotype. V and J are TRBV18 and TRBJ2-7, with TRBD2 matching 8 bases. Per the germline V gene, CDR1 is KGHSH and CDR2 is LQKENI. CDR3 size: 14 residues. Unmatched junction bases numbered 0, after V lost 1 base and J lost 1 base. CDR3 DNA: TGTGCCAGCTCACCACGACTAGCGTCCTACGAGCAGTACTTC. Translating gives CASSPRLASYEQYF.

This clonotype was detected ten times or more. The chain links TRBV20-1 to TRBJ2-7, with 8 bases that match TRBD2. The germline CDR1 and CDR2 sequences are DFQATT and SNEGSKA (reference sequence). The CDR3 consists of 15 residues. V shed 1 base, J shed 0 bases, and the junction held 5 bases outside the gene matches. CDR3 sequence reads: CSARGPGLGSYEQYF. In nucleotides, the CDR3 is TGCAGTGCTAGAGGACCGGGACTAGGCTCCTACGAGCAGTACTTC.

Ten or more counts support this clonotype. This chain connects TRBV20-1 to TRBJ1-1; 7 bases are a match to TRBD1. CDR3 length equals 14 residues. With 5 bases clipped from V and 4 bases from J, the junction kept 10 bases outside the gene matches. Germline CDR1 DFQATT, CDR2 SNEGSKA (reference sequence). CDR3 amino acids: CSACKGARPTEAFF. The CDR3 DNA sequence: TGCAGTGCTTGTAAGGGGGCGCGGCCCACTGAAGCTTTCTTT.

This rearrangement joins TRBV20-1 to TRBJ2-7, with 9 bases aligning to TRBD2. V lost 7 bases and J lost 2; bases outside the gene matches: 9. This CDR3 has 14 residues. CDR1 and CDR2 (germline): DFQATT, SNEGSKA (reference sequence). For the CDR3, the DNA is TGCAGTGTTGTGGCTAGCGGGAAAACCTACGAGCAGTACTTC. It is translated as CSVVASGKTYEQYF.

The chain combines TRBV6-5 with TRBJ2-7; D ambiguous. With 3 bases removed from V and 6 bases from J, the gap between germline ends came to 12 bases. Germline lookup yields CDR1 MNHEY and CDR2 SVGAGI. The CDR3 is 13 residues long. The CDR3 nucleotides read TGTGCCAGCAGTTATCAACTGGCCGGCGAGCAGTACTTC. Translating gives CASSYQLAGEQYF.